This TCR beta chain emerged from a study of early T cells in non-severe SARS-CoV-2 infection. Whole-study context: Bulk RNA isolated from unsorted whole blood underwent sequencing; chains were not paired. Study conclusions and caveats: Missing private and CD4 specificities, VDJdb matching favored anti-spike CD8 responses.

In the case of this clonotype: Its antigen is unknown.

The TCR library protocol was used to attach unique molecular identifiers. These identifiers were attached to individual cDNA molecules. In TCRdb, the 5' RACE reads were re-called with MiXCR into one record per CDR3 protein. The sample shows more than 65,000 distinct CDR3 sequences, about 14% of them seen only once. V was cut by 5 bases and J by 6 bases, with 17 bases left in between. CDR3 size: 15 residues. This clonotype originated in an adult who was a healthcare worker with PCR-confirmed SARS-CoV-2 infection or an uninfected control (not recorded which). The sequencing used whole blood, collected at baseline. This chain connects TRBV12-3 or TRBV12-4 to TRBJ2-1, with D perhaps matching TRBD2 (7 bases). CDR3 amino acids: CASSGRGQGSNEQFF. In nucleotides, the CDR3 is TGTGCCAGCAGTGGGCGGGGGCAAGGGAGCAATGAGCAGTTCTTC.